This TCR beta chain is from a study of identical twins. Template switching, a step in the protocol, added a universal primer site, and cDNA carried unique molecular identifiers. TCRdb called the 5' RACE reads again in MiXCR, with one record for every CDR3 protein. Among fewer than 500,000 distinct CDR3 sequences listed, roughly an eighth were seen once. Study results and limitations: Among monozygotic twins, out-of-frame TCR alpha sharing exceeded what models predicted.

This clonotype has a handful of counts. Its antigen is still unknown. This sample was also put to use in a study of yellow fever vaccine responses in identical twins.

This receptor was identified in a woman younger than 30 in good health. The sequencing sample was made of CD4+ T cells sorted from blood.

CDR3 loop: CASSSRRGQETQYF. The CDR3 DNA sequence: TGTGCCAGCAGCTCCCGCAGGGGCCAAGAGACCCAGTACTTC. This chain connects TRBV7-2 to TRBJ2-5, with a weak D call TRBD1 (6 bases). With 4 bases removed from V and 1 base from J, the gap between germline ends came to 10 bases. The CDR3 runs to 14 residues. Germline loops: CDR1 SGHTA, CDR2 FQGNSA.